The 20 T cell receptor beta chains below all came from one sample that was sequenced in a study of molecular identifiers for immune sequencing clone quantification. MiXCR was run by TCRdb on the PCR reads, yielding one entry per CDR3 protein. Altogether 100,000 or so distinct CDR3 sequences are present, 36% being singletons, with the ten largest covering around 3.9%. The sample consisted of naive CD8+ T cells from blood, with Jurkat cell RNA spiked in. Subset here: FACS-sorted CD8+CD4-CCR7+CD45RA+ naive T cells. The receptors here all came from a human donor in good health. Some libraries in this study had Jurkat cell RNA spiked in.

V and J are TRBV13 and TRBJ2-1; no clear D. CDR3 length: 13 amino acids. V lost 7 bases and J lost 0, with 7 bases in between. Per the germline V gene, CDR1 is PRHDT and CDR2 is FYEKMQ (reference sequence). CDR3 sequence (DNA): TGTGCCAGCACCCGCAGCTCCTACAATGAGCAGTTCTTC. Encoded protein: CASTRSSYNEQFF.

This clonotype was seen a few times. At one end the junction does not follow the germline gene, possibly because of a read error. This sequence joins TRBV12-3 or TRBV12-4 and TRBJ1-1; no clear D gene. The CDR3 runs 17 residues. The CDR3 loop is CASSSHPPGLSNAEAFF. The CDR3 DNA follows: TGTGCCAGCAGTTCCCACCCGCCAGGACTGTCGAACGCTGAAGCTTTCTTT.

Comment on this clonotype: At one of its ends the junction is not consistent with the germline gene, which may arise from a read error. The chain has TRBV20-1 and TRBJ1-5; D gene uncertain. The germline gives CDR1 DFQATT, CDR2 SNEGSKA (reference sequence). The CDR3 extends over 14 amino acids. The CDR3 here is CSATRPYSNQPQQF. The CDR3 coding sequence is TGCAGTGCTACTCGACCCTATAGCAATCAGCCCCAGCAATTT.

The chain combines TRBV20-1 with TRBJ2-3; 10 bases agree with TRBD1. CDR3 size: 16 residues. V was clipped by 6 bases and J by 0 bases; unmatched bases: 9. Germline values: CDR1 DFQATT, CDR2 SNEGSKA (reference sequence). CDR3 residues: CSAISGTGESTDTQYF. CDR3 nucleotides: TGCAGTGCAATTTCGGGGACAGGGGAGAGCACAGATACGCAGTATTTT.

This clonotype was seen a handful of times. V gene TRBV29-1 combines with J gene TRBJ2-7, with TRBD2 as a possible D gene (5 bases). The CDR3 length is 12 residues. CDR1 and CDR2 (germline): SQVTM, ANQGSEA. V was clipped by 7 bases and J by 6 bases, with 16 bases between them. This CDR3 reads CSGASWAGEQYF. In nucleotides, the CDR3 is TGCAGCGGCGCCAGTTGGGCGGGCGAGCAGTACTTC.

This clonotype was observed many times. The V call is TRBV7-9, the J call TRBJ2-7; possible D gene TRBD1, 6 bases. This CDR3 comprises 16 residues. Trimming removed 4 bases at V and 2 bases at J, with 18 bases between. Germline V gives CDR1 SEHNR, CDR2 FQNEAQ (reference sequence). CDR3 in amino acids: CASSSSLRGSPYEQYF. DNA for the CDR3: TGTGCCAGCAGCTCCTCCCTCAGGGGTTCACCCTACGAGCAGTACTTC. The variable domain in full, with the rest retrieved from reference TRBV7-9 and TRBJ2-7, is DTGVSQNPRHKITKRGQNVTFRCDPISEHNRLYWYRQTLGQGPEFLTYFQNEAQLEKSRLLSDRFSAERPKGSFSTLEIQRTEQGDSAMYLCASSSSLRGSPYEQYFGPGTRLTVT.

There are a few counts of this clonotype. The gene calls are TRBV4-3 and TRBJ2-5; tentatively, D is TRBD1 or TRBD2 (6 bases each). V lost 1 base to trimming and J lost 0 bases, with 12 bases between them. The germline CDR1 and CDR2 sequences are LGHNA and YSLEER. The CDR3 is 16 residues long. This chain's CDR3 is CASSQGLGGYQETQYF. In DNA form, the CDR3 reads TGCGCCAGCAGCCAAGGACTAGGGGGATACCAAGAGACCCAGTACTTC.

As regards this clonotype: A much larger clone is a single base away; this may be a read error. The chain couples TRBV5-1 to TRBJ2-5; D call uncertain. The V gene's germline CDR1 is SGHRS and CDR2 YFSETQ. The CDR3 consists of 15 residues. V lost 4 bases, J lost 1 base, and 14 bases lay in between. The CDR3 sequence: CASSRIRVGQETQYF. The CDR3 DNA reads TGCGCCAGCAGCCGGATCCGGGTCGGCCAAGAGACCCAGTACTTC.

Comment on this clonotype: The junction and the germline gene differ at one end; a read error may be behind it. V and J are TRBV19 and TRBJ2-3; no definite D call. This CDR3 has 16 amino acids. In germline, CDR1 is LNHDA, CDR2 SQIVND (reference sequence). This CDR3 is CACSILPGPDRYTQYF. The CDR3 nucleotides are TGTGCCTGTAGTATTCTCCCCGGCCCTGATCGATATACGCAGTATTTT.

A single count supports this clonotype. The junction shows a germline mismatch at one end, possibly a read error. CDR3 sequence: CASSYSGSHTGELYF. CDR3 DNA: TGTGCCAGCAGTTATAGCGGGAGCCACACCGGGGAGCTGTATTTT. The chain links TRBV27 to TRBJ2-2, with TRBD2 identical over 9 bases. Germline CDR1 and CDR2: MNHEY and SMNVEV (reference sequence). The CDR3 sequence is 15 residues long.

The chain recombines TRBV5-6 with TRBJ1-3; TRBD1 might be the D (5 bases). Trimming removed 0 bases from V and 0 bases from J, with 19 bases in between. Germline V gives CDR1 SGHDT, CDR2 YYEEEE. CDR3 length equals 19 residues. CDR3 amino acids: CASSLGWDDRLNSGNTIYF. CDR3 coding DNA: TGTGCCAGCAGCTTGGGGTGGGACGACCGACTGAACTCTGGAAACACCATATATTTT.

Concerning this clonotype: This may be a read error, as it is one base from a much larger clone. The J gene is TRBJ1-5, the V gene TRBV27; D gene ambiguous. The CDR3 covers 12 residues. CDR1 and CDR2 (germline): MNHEY, SMNVEV (reference sequence). The CDR3 DNA reads TGTGCCAGCAGGTTATATGGTCAGCCCCAGCATTTT. This codes for CASRLYGQPQHF.

Concerning this clonotype: Sequence at one end of the junction differs from germline and may be a read error. The chain carries TRBV5-5 and TRBJ1-5; D is perhaps TRBD1 (6 bases). Germline lookup yields CDR1 SGHKS and CDR2 YYEKEE (reference sequence). This CDR3 comprises 15 residues. The CDR3 region has the DNA TGTGCCAGCTGCTTGGCCGGGGGGCGCGAACAGCCCCAGCATTTT. Translation: CASCLAGGREQPQHF.

V gene TRBV10-3 combines with J gene TRBJ2-1, with D perhaps TRBD1 (7 bases). CDR1 and CDR2 (germline): ENHRY, SYGVKD. Trimming shortened V by 0 bases and J by 3 bases, and 9 bases separated the two germline ends. The CDR3 sequence is 15 residues long. The CDR3 DNA reads TGTGCCATCAGTGAGTCGCAGGGGGGCTACAATGAGCAGTTCTTC. Encoded protein: CAISESQGGYNEQFF.

Worth noting for this clonotype: A much larger clone differs by one base, so this may be a read error. The genes are TRBV24-1 and TRBJ2-2; 7 bases are shared with TRBD1. Germline CDR1 and CDR2: KGHDR and SFDVKD. This CDR3 spans 15 amino acids. Germline trimming cut 6 bases from V and 1 base from J; bases unmatched to any gene: 4. The CDR3 DNA follows: TGTGCCACCAGTCCCCGACAGGGGAACACCGGGGAGCTGTTTTTT. Encoded protein: CATSPRQGNTGELFF.

Turning to this clonotype: The CDR3 ends on some other residue instead of the conserved phenylalanine or tryptophan, so this is likely a read error. The V gene is TRBV4-3, the J gene TRBJ2-1; TRBD2 is a possible D gene (6 bases). Germline CDR1 is LGHNA and CDR2 is YSLEER. The V gene lost 10 bases and the J gene lost 10 bases, with 20 bases spanning the gap. This CDR3 contains 13 residues. CDR3: CATGVFSYGEQFL. Here the CDR3 DNA reads TGCGCCACGGGGGTCTTTAGTTATGGGGAGCAGTTCTTA.

This clonotype has a count of ten or more. V is TRBV28 and J is TRBJ2-7; 11 nucleotides line up with TRBD2. CDR1 is MDHEN and CDR2 is SYDVKM in the germline V gene. Unmatched junction bases numbered 1, after V lost 4 bases and J lost 2 bases. The CDR3 sequence is 14 residues long. Written as DNA, the CDR3 is TGTGCCAGCAGTTCGGGACTAGCGGCCTACGAGCAGTACTTC. Protein product: CASSSGLAAYEQYF.

Remarks on this clonotype: The germline gene is not matched at one end of the junction; a read error may be the cause. The chain links TRBV2 to TRBJ2-5; 11 nucleotides match TRBD2. The length of the CDR3 is 16 residues. Germline loops: CDR1 SNHLY, CDR2 FYNNEI. The CDR3 region is CASSEGTSGYRGTLYF. The CDR3 bases are TGTGCCAGCAGTGAGGGGACTAGCGGTTACCGCGGGACCCTGTACTTC.

This clonotype was observed a few times. CDR3 sequence: CASSSTAPWQGYEQYF. CDR3 bases: TGTGCCAGCAGTTCGACCGCCCCGTGGCAAGGGTACGAGCAGTACTTC. The genes are TRBV27 and TRBJ2-7, with D uncertain. CDR3 size: 16 residues. V lost 4 bases to trimming and J lost 4 bases, with 20 bases between them. Germline V gene sequence: CDR1 MNHEY, CDR2 SMNVEV (reference sequence).

The J gene is TRBJ2-7, the V gene TRBV7-9; D might be TRBD2 (5 bases). The CDR3 is 12 residues long. Germline CDR1 is SEHNR and CDR2 is FQNEAQ (reference sequence). The V end lost 1 base, the J end lost 9 bases, and 10 bases lay between the germline ends. The CDR3 region is CASSLEGVAQYF. In DNA, the CDR3 is TGTGCCAGCAGCTTAGAGGGAGTTGCGCAGTACTTC.